The 31 T cell receptor beta chains reported below all come from one sample, sequenced in a study of T cells expressing NK-cell markers. TCRdb re-called the 5' RACE reads and catalogs CDR3 proteins one per entry, DNA excluded. This table holds about 260,000 distinct CDR3 sequences. Sequencing used blood T cells: a sorted CD56 or NKG2C T cell subset, CD4+ or CD8+ T cells, or bulk PBMC T cells (not recorded which). The receptors stem from a woman between 18 and 70 years old in good health.

The chain recombines TRBV2 with TRBJ2-3; as DNA is missing, the TRBD2 call by TCRdb cannot be tested. The CDR3 runs to 17 residues. In germline, CDR1 is SNHLY, CDR2 FYNNEI. The chain's CDR3 is CASSEFGTERNTDTQYF.

This chain joins TRBV9 and TRBJ1-4; with no DNA, the TCRdb D assignment of TRBD1 cannot be verified. Germline assignment: CDR1 SGDLS and CDR2 YYNGEE. This CDR3 region has 15 residues. This CDR3 reads CASSDRTGINEKLFF.

This chain uses TRBV7-8 with TRBJ2-5; TCRdb returns TRBD2, unconfirmable since there is no DNA. CDR3 size: 16 residues. Per germline, CDR1 SGHVS and CDR2 FQNEAQ. The CDR3 protein is CASSRTSSGRGETQYF.

V gene TRBV4-2 combines with J gene TRBJ1-6. This CDR3 is 18 amino acids long. Germline V gene lookup returns CDR1 LGHNA and CDR2 YNFKEQ. The CDR3 reads CASSQDLRWSSYNSPLHF.

The chain carries TRBV10-3 and TRBJ1-1; without DNA, the TCRdb call of TRBD1 cannot be checked. Germline CDR1 is ENHRY and CDR2 is SYGVKD. The CDR3 extends over 14 amino acids. CDR3 region: CASRTASLNTEAFF.

The chain links TRBV4-3 to TRBJ1-3; without DNA, the TCRdb call of TRBD1 cannot be checked. The germline V gene encodes CDR1 LGHNA and CDR2 YSLEER. The length of the CDR3 is 17 residues. CDR3 protein: CASSQDPPGQRRNTIYF.

The chain has TRBV7-8 and TRBJ1-3. The germline V gene encodes CDR1 SGHVS and CDR2 FQNEAQ. This CDR3 comprises 17 residues. This CDR3 reads CASSLWTTASSGNTIYF.

J is TRBJ1-2 and V is TRBV12-3 or TRBV12-4; there is no DNA to check the TCRdb D call of TRBD1. This CDR3 is 15 amino acids long. Here the CDR3 reads CASSPTGAANYGYTF.

V is TRBV11-3 and J is TRBJ2-5; TCRdb designates TRBD1, a call that cannot be tested without DNA. The CDR3 is made up of 15 amino acids. The germline gives CDR1 SGHNT, CDR2 YENEEA. CDR3 region: CASSLGGTGAETQYF.

V is TRBV10-3 and J is TRBJ1-2. Germline CDR1 and CDR2: ENHRY and SYGVKD. This CDR3 has 13 amino acids. This CDR3 reads CAISDKEGSGYTF.

This chain connects TRBV5-4 to TRBJ2-5; the TCRdb call, TRBD1, lacks DNA for checking. The V gene's germline CDR1 is SGHNT and CDR2 YYREEE (reference sequence). The length of the CDR3 is 15 residues. CDR3: CASSWNTGGEETQYF. Using reference TRBV5-4 and TRBJ2-5 for the parts outside the CDR3, the full variable domain is ETGVTQSPTHLIKTRGQQVTLRCSSQSGHNTVSWYQQALGQGPQFIFQYYREEENGRGNFPPRFSGLQFPNYSSELNVNALELDDSALYLCASSWNTGGEETQYFGPGTRLLVL.

The rearrangement joins TRBV6-5 to TRBJ1-1. The CDR3 extends over 13 amino acids. Germline values: CDR1 MNHEY, CDR2 SVGAGI. CDR3 sequence: CASSYVTRGEAFF.

The chain carries TRBV11-2 and TRBJ1-2; the D gene TCRdb calls, TRBD1, cannot be checked with no DNA. The germline gives CDR1 SGHAT, CDR2 FQNNGV. The CDR3 is 14 residues long. CDR3 protein: CASSLVVGGHGYTF.

J is TRBJ1-3 and V is TRBV20-1. Per the germline V gene, CDR1 is DFQATT and CDR2 is SNEGSKA (reference sequence). CDR3 length: 14 residues. CDR3 sequence: CSAVYREGRDTIYF.

The chain couples TRBV20-1 to TRBJ2-1. Germline V gene data show CDR1 as DFQATT and CDR2 as SNEGSKA (reference sequence). There are 18 residues in the CDR3. CDR3 region: CSARRIGSFGTSYNEQFF.

This chain links TRBV20-1 with TRBJ2-7; TCRdb's D call of TRBD1 is untestable without DNA. The V gene's germline CDR1 is DFQATT and CDR2 SNEGSKA (reference sequence). CDR3 length: 15 amino acids. This CDR3 reads CSAKNRGYISYEQYF.

CDR3 in amino acids: CASSYGIGRAYEQYF. The V gene is TRBV6-5, the J gene TRBJ2-7. Germline CDR1 and CDR2: MNHEY and SVGAGI. The CDR3 is 15 residues long.

V is TRBV15 and J is TRBJ1-6; TCRdb lists TRBD1, though no DNA is available to test this call. Germline V gene data show CDR1 as LNHNV and CDR2 as YYDKDF (reference sequence). CDR3 length: 14 residues. CDR3 residues: CATKRGTGNSPLHF.

This chain joins TRBV14 and TRBJ2-5; with no DNA, the TCRdb D assignment of TRBD2 cannot be verified. CDR1 SGHDN and CDR2 FVKESK come from the germline V gene. The CDR3 contains 13 residues. This CDR3 reads CASSQGLAETQYF.

The J gene is TRBJ2-2, the V gene TRBV7-3. The CDR3 is made up of 14 amino acids. Germline V gives CDR1 SGHTA, CDR2 FQGTGA. CDR3 sequence reads: CASSLDLVGGELFF.

The chain employs TRBV10-3 and TRBJ2-5; TCRdb outputs TRBD1, but without DNA this stays unchecked. The CDR3 length is 14 residues. Germline CDR1 is ENHRY and CDR2 is SYGVKD. The CDR3 spells CAISESGGVETQYF.

The V gene is TRBV5-4, the J gene TRBJ2-7; TCRdb gives TRBD1 as the D gene, but with no DNA this cannot be confirmed. This CDR3 comprises 14 residues. Per germline, CDR1 SGHNT and CDR2 YYREEE (reference sequence). The CDR3 sequence is CASSFRDGRHEQYF.

This chain joins TRBV4-3 and TRBJ2-3. The CDR3 runs to 13 residues. CDR1 LGHNA and CDR2 YSLEER come from the germline V gene. The CDR3 spells CASSQVVADTQYF.

This chain joins TRBV20-1 and TRBJ2-5; TCRdb lists TRBD2, though no DNA is available to test this call. Per germline, CDR1 DFQATT and CDR2 SNEGSKA (reference sequence). The CDR3 has 13 amino acids. The CDR3 reads CSAEAGVQETQYF.

The genes are TRBV11-2 and TRBJ1-6; TCRdb gives TRBD1 as the D gene, but with no DNA this cannot be confirmed. Per germline, CDR1 SGHAT and CDR2 FQNNGV. This CDR3 has 17 amino acids. CDR3 sequence reads: CASSSPQGANYNSPLHF.

The chain has TRBV5-1 and TRBJ2-2. Germline loops: CDR1 SGHRS, CDR2 YFSETQ. The length of the CDR3 is 16 residues. The chain's CDR3 is CASSSGRQTNTGELFF.

The genes are TRBV9 and TRBJ2-1; TCRdb selects TRBD2, and the lack of DNA leaves this call unchecked. CDR3 length: 15 residues. Per germline, CDR1 SGDLS and CDR2 YYNGEE. CDR3 amino acids: CASSRGASGGGEQFF.

This chain links TRBV6-1 with TRBJ2-2. The germline gives CDR1 MNHNS, CDR2 SASEGT. This CDR3 is built from 16 residues. The CDR3 sequence: CASSPNPSAFSGELFF.

The CDR3 sequence: CASRTGTGSQPQHF. V and J are TRBV5-1 and TRBJ1-5; TCRdb's D call of TRBD1 is untestable without DNA. Germline lookup yields CDR1 SGHRS and CDR2 YFSETQ. This CDR3 is 14 amino acids long. The variable domain in full, with the rest retrieved from reference TRBV5-1 and TRBJ1-5, is KAGVTQTPRYLIKTRGQQVTLSCSPISGHRSVSWYQQTPGQGLQFLFEYFSETQRNKGNFPGRFSGRQFSNSRSEMNVSTLELGDSALYLCASRTGTGSQPQHFGDGTRLSIL.

The J gene is TRBJ2-1, the V gene TRBV20-1; TCRdb's D call, TRBD2, is unchecked because there is no DNA. Germline CDR1 reads DFQATT; CDR2 reads SNEGSKA (reference sequence). The CDR3 is made up of 16 amino acids. The CDR3 reads CSAILVGGRNYNEQFF.

The rearrangement uses TRBV29-1 and TRBJ1-2; TCRdb gives TRBD1 as the D gene, but with no DNA this cannot be confirmed. The CDR3 covers 12 residues. CDR1 and CDR2 (germline): SQVTM, ANQGSEA. The CDR3 spells CSVEEGGGGYTF.